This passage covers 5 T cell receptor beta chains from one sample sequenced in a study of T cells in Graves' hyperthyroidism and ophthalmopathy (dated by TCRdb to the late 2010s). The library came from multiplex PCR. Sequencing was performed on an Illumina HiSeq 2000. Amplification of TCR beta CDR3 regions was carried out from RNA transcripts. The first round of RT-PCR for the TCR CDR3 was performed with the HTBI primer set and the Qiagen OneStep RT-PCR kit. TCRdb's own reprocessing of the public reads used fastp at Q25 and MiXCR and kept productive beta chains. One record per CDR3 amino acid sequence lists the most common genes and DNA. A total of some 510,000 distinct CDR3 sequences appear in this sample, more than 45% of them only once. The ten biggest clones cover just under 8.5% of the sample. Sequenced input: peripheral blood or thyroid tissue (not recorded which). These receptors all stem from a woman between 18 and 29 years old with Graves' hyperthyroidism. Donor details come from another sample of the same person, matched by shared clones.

The CDR3, as DNA: TGTGCCTGGGACGGTGATTCGGGTTACCATGGCTACACCTTC. The encoded protein is CAWDGDSGYHGYTF. The J gene is TRBJ1-2, the V gene TRBV11-2, with a tentative D call TRBD1 (5 bases). The ends were cut back, 11 bases at V and 6 bases at J, with 22 bases in the middle. CDR3 length: 14 amino acids. Germline CDR1 SGHAT, CDR2 FQNNGV.

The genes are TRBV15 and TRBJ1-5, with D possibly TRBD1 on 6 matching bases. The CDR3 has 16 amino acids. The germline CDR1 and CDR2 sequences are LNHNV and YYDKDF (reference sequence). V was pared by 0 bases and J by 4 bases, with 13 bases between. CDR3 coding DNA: TGTGCCACCAGCAGAGATAGGGGGGTATGGAATCAGCCCCAGCATTTT. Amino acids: CATSRDRGVWNQPQHF. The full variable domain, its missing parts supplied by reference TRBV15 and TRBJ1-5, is DAMVIQNPRYQVTQFGKPVTLSCSQTLNHNVMYWYQQKSSQAPKLLFHYYDKDFNNEADTPDNFQSRRPNTSFCFLDIRSPGLGDTAMYLCATSRDRGVWNQPQHFGDGTRLSIL.

CDR3 DNA: TGCGCCAGCAGTGGGTGGACTAGCGGGAGGTCCGGGGAGCTGTTTTTT. It is translated as CASSGWTSGRSGELFF. J is TRBJ2-2 and V is TRBV10-2; 14 positions agree with TRBD2. V dropped 4 bases and J dropped 6; count of bases not matched to a gene: 4. The CDR3 is made up of 16 amino acids. The germline V gene has CDR1 WSHSY and CDR2 SAAADI.

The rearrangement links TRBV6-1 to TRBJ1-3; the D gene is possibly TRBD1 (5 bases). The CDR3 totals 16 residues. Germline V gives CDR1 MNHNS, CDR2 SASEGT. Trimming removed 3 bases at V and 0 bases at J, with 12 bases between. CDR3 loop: CASSDRAGTSGNTIYF. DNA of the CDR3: TGTGCCAGCAGTGATCGCGCCGGGACCTCTGGAAACACCATATATTTT.

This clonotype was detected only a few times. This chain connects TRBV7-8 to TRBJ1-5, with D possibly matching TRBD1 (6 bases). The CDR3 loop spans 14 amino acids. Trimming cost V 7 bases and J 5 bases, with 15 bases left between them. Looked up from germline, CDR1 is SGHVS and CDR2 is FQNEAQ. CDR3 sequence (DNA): TGTGCCAGCACACGGGACACCGCGGATCAGCCCCAGCATTTT. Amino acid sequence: CASTRDTADQPQHF.